This section outlines one TCR beta chain sequence together with its context. As yet, its antigen is unknown. The sample comes from a study of OX40 agonist ivuxolimab in advanced cancers. Overall study context: Partial responses were seen in three patients, one with hepatocellular carcinoma and two with cutaneous melanoma. Findings and limits, study-wide: Among T cells, CD8+ cells averaged more expanded clones than CD4+ cells.

Peripheral blood came from all dose cohorts at three timepoints. TCRdb keeps only in-frame clones here, not all; method: immunoSEQ multiplex PCR. The table has under 100,000 clones, 80% to 95% seen once; the top ten hold more than 9.5%. The length of the CDR3 is 13 residues. The V end was cut by 2 bases, the J end by 4 bases, with 3 bases between. CDR1 and CDR2 from the germline V gene are SGHAT and FQNNGV. This TCR came from an adult with an advanced solid tumor such as melanoma, head and neck, liver or kidney cancer. Source: CD4+ or CD8+ T cells sorted from blood, taken in a trial of the OX40 agonist ivuxolimab. This rearrangement joins TRBV11-2 to TRBJ2-6; the D is unclear. The CDR3 DNA follows: TGTGCCAGCAGCTTAATGGGGGCCAACGTCCTGACTTTC. Protein product: CASSLMGANVLTF. Supplemented by reference TRBV11-2 and TRBJ2-6, the full variable domain reads EAGVAQSPRYKIIEKRQSVAFWCNPISGHATLYWYQQILGQGPKLLIQFQNNGVVDDSQLPKDRFSAERLKGVDSTLKIQPAKLEDSAVYLCASSLMGANVLTFGAGSRLTVL.